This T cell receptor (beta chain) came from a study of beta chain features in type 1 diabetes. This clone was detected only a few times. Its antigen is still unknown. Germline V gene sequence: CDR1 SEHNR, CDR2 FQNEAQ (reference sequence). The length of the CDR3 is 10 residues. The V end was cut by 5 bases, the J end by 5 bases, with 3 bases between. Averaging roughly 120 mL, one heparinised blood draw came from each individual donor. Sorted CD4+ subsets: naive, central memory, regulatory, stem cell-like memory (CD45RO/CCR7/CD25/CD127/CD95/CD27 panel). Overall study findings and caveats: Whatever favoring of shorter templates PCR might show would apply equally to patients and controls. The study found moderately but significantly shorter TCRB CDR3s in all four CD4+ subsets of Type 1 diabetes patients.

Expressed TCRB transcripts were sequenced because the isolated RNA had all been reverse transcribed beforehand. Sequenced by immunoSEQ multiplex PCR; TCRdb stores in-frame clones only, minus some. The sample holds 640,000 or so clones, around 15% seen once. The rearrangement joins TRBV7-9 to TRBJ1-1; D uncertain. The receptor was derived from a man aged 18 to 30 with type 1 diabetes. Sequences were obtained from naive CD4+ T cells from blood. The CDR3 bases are TGTGCCAGCAGCGGGACTGAAGCTTTCTTT. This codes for CASSGTEAFF.